A selection of T cell receptor beta chains follows, all from one sample in a study of patients and donors after allogeneic stem cell transplantation. TCRdb re-called the RT-PCR reads through MiXCR, storing one row per CDR3 protein. The sample has 20,000 to 30,000 distinct CDR3 sequences, under 55% seen once. The sequenced sample was blood, either unsorted or a sorted T cell fraction (not recorded which). These receptors all stem from a human donor who was either an allogeneic HSCT recipient or a stem cell or donor lymphocyte infusion donor (not recorded which). It is not recorded whose cells these are; they may come from a transplant donor. Each CDR3 is given with its conserved first and last residue. The D gene is left open where the match is weak. Clone sizes are given selectively: once, few, many, or a class where the clone is expanded.

d_gene	v_gene	abundance	j_gene	CDR3aa	CDR3nt
.	TRBV20-1	.	TRBJ2-7	CSARSGKTYEQYF	TGCAGTGCTAGATCCGGAAAGACGTACGAGCAGTACTTC
.	TRBV5-1	.	TRBJ1-1	CASSFLTDTEAFF	TGCGCCAGCAGCTTCCTTACGGACACTGAAGCTTTCTTT
TRBD1	TRBV6-6	.	TRBJ1-1	CASREGATEAFF	TGTGCCAGCAGGGAGGGGGCGACTGAAGCTTTCTTT
.	TRBV12-3/TRBV12-4	.	TRBJ2-3	CASRVAGRDTQYF	TGTGCCAGCCGTGTAGCAGGGAGAGATACGCAGTATTTT
.	TRBV7-3	.	TRBJ2-5	CASSQDRQETQYF	TGTGCCAGCAGCCAGGACAGACAAGAGACCCAGTACTTC
.	TRBV20-1	few	TRBJ1-2	CSAPEYFGHYGYTF	TGCAGTGCCCCCGAGTACTTTGGCCACTATGGCTACACCTTC
TRBD2	TRBV7-6	.	TRBJ2-3	CASSGASGLSTDTQYF	TGTGCCAGCAGCGGGGCTAGCGGTCTTAGCACAGATACGCAGTATTTT
.	TRBV5-1	.	TRBJ2-3	CASSAIGTVDTQYF	TGCGCCAGCAGCGCTATAGGGACTGTGGATACGCAGTATTTT
.	TRBV5-5	few	TRBJ2-7	CASSLAGWGASSYEQYF	TGTGCCAGCAGCTTGGCCGGCTGGGGGGCGAGCTCCTACGAGCAGTACTTC
.	TRBV7-8	.	TRBJ2-5	CASSLGDLLETQYF	TGTGCCAGCAGCTTAGGGGACCTGCTGGAGACCCAGTACTTC
.	TRBV18	.	TRBJ2-1	CASSMAGISLDEQFF	TGTGCCAGCTCAATGGCCGGGATTAGCCTTGATGAGCAGTTCTTC
.	TRBV4-1	.	TRBJ2-5	CASSQGGGQETQYF	TGCGCCAGCAGCCAAGGAGGGGGACAAGAGACCCAGTACTTC
.	TRBV10-3	.	TRBJ1-4	CAISESEGIGEKLFF	TGTGCCATCAGTGAGTCCGAGGGGATAGGAGAAAAACTGTTTTTT
.	TRBV28	.	TRBJ1-3	CASSLSTGIRGNTIYF	TGTGCCAGCAGTTTATCCACAGGGATACGGGGAAACACCATATATTTT
TRBD2	TRBV29-1	.	TRBJ2-3	CSVGGLAGADTQYF	TGCAGCGTTGGAGGGCTAGCGGGAGCAGATACGCAGTATTTT
TRBD1	TRBV7-9	few	TRBJ1-1	CASSSGQGAKAEAFF	TGTGCCAGCAGCTCCGGCCAGGGGGCGAAGGCTGAAGCTTTCTTT
.	TRBV6-5	.	TRBJ1-6	CASSTLGQGLNSPLHF	TGTGCCAGCAGCACCCTCGGGCAGGGTTTGAATTCACCCCTCCACTTT
.	TRBV3-1	.	TRBJ1-2	CASSLFNYGYTF	TGTGCCAGCAGCCTCTTCAACTATGGCTACACCTTC
TRBD2	TRBV14	many	TRBJ2-5	CASSQITSDQETQYF	TGTGCCAGCAGCCAAATAACTAGCGATCAAGAGACCCAGTACTTC
.	TRBV7-9	.	TRBJ2-7	CASSDGVGSSYEQYF	TGTGCCAGCAGCGATGGGGTTGGGAGCTCCTACGAGCAGTACTTC
TRBD1	TRBV5-1	few	TRBJ1-1	CASSTSGTGGRDPEAFF	TGCGCCAGCAGCACATCCGGGACAGGGGGAAGAGACCCTGAAGCTTTCTTT
.	TRBV4-1	.	TRBJ1-2	CASSQDATYGYTF	TGCGCCAGCAGCCAAGACGCGACATATGGCTACACCTTC
.	TRBV7-9	once	TRBJ1-2	CASSFGTPGYTF	TGTGCCAGCAGCTTCGGGACCCCCGGCTACACCTTC
.	TRBV28	.	TRBJ2-7	CASSFVQGKARYEQYF	TGTGCCAGCAGTTTCGTACAGGGTAAAGCTCGGTACGAGCAGTACTTC
.	TRBV7-9	.	TRBJ1-1	CASSSPRRSTEAFF	TGTGCCAGCAGCTCCCCCCGACGGTCCACTGAAGCTTTCTTT
TRBD1	TRBV4-2	few	TRBJ2-7	CASSPSGRGYYEQYF	TGTGCCAGCAGCCCGTCGGGCAGGGGGTACTACGAGCAGTACTTC
TRBD2	TRBV20-1	.	TRBJ2-1	CSASTQGLAGEEQFF	TGCAGTGCTAGTACTCAGGGACTAGCGGGCGAAGAGCAGTTCTTC
.	TRBV27	.	TRBJ1-2	CASSSHHPTRVDYGYTF	TGTGCCAGCAGTTCACATCATCCGACAAGGGTGGATTATGGCTACACCTTC
.	TRBV2	few	TRBJ1-1	CASSAQNTEAFF	TGTGCCAGCAGTGCCCAGAACACTGAAGCTTTCTTT
.	TRBV7-9	few	TRBJ1-3	CASSLGDRRDF	TGTGCCAGCAGCTTAGGCGACAGGAGAGATTTT
.	TRBV28	few	TRBJ1-5	CASKTVSNQPQHF	TGTGCCAGCAAAACAGTTAGCAATCAGCCCCAGCATTTT
TRBD2	TRBV2	many	TRBJ2-3	CASRATSGGADTQYF	TGTGCCAGCAGGGCTACTAGCGGAGGAGCAGATACGCAGTATTTT
.	TRBV29-1	few	TRBJ1-2	CSVDGLQGNYGYTF	TGCAGCGTCGACGGTCTGCAGGGTAACTATGGCTACACCTTC
.	TRBV2	few	TRBJ1-4	CASEGGRGEKLFF	TGTGCCAGTGAAGGGGGGCGGGGAGAAAAACTGTTTTTT
.	TRBV2	.	TRBJ1-3	CASTPGFTGNTIYF	TGTGCCAGCACCCCAGGTTTCACTGGAAACACCATATATTTT
.	TRBV28	.	TRBJ2-1	CASSHRLGGYNEQFF	TGTGCCAGCAGCCATAGACTAGGCGGTTACAATGAGCAGTTCTTC
TRBD2	TRBV5-1	many	TRBJ2-7	CASSLELAGGPNEQYF	TGCGCCAGCAGCTTGGAATTAGCGGGGGGGCCCAACGAGCAGTACTTC
.	TRBV7-3	few	TRBJ1-1	CASSFFRDTEAFF	TGTGCCAGCAGCTTTTTCAGGGATACTGAAGCTTTCTTT
.	TRBV29-1	.	TRBJ2-1	CSRGGRNNEQFF	TGCAGCCGGGGCGGGCGAAACAATGAGCAGTTCTTC
TRBD1	TRBV19	.	TRBJ2-7	CATGDRGYEQYF	TGTGCCACCGGGGACAGGGGCTACGAGCAGTACTTC
.	TRBV3-1	few	TRBJ1-4	CASSQDIRFTGRGTNEKLFF	TGTGCCAGCAGCCAAGATATCCGCTTTACAGGGAGAGGAACTAATGAAAAACTGTTTTTT
TRBD1	TRBV19	.	TRBJ1-5	CASIHTGTGKQPQHF	TGTGCCAGTATCCATACCGGGACAGGAAAGCAGCCCCAGCATTTT
.	TRBV28	few	TRBJ2-3	CASSYWDDTQYF	TGTGCCAGCAGTTACTGGGACGACACGCAGTATTTT
.	TRBV10-3	.	TRBJ1-5	CAISESRSDSNQPQHF	TGTGCCATCAGTGAGTCGCGTTCTGATAGCAATCAGCCCCAGCATTTT
.	TRBV20-1	few	TRBJ1-1	CSASPGANTEAFF	TGCAGTGCTAGCCCAGGCGCGAACACTGAAGCTTTCTTT
.	TRBV7-9	.	TRBJ2-7	CASSFSQVSYEQYF	TGTGCCAGCAGCTTCTCCCAAGTCTCCTACGAGCAGTACTTC
.	TRBV28	once	TRBJ2-1	CASRAWNEQFF	TGTGCCAGCCGGGCGTGGAATGAGCAGTTCTTC
.	TRBV7-6	few	TRBJ1-6	CASSLGPRGTDSPLHF	TGTGCCAGCAGCTTAGGCCCCAGGGGAACGGATTCACCCCTCCACTTT
TRBD2	TRBV5-1	.	TRBJ2-1	CASSSGTTTLGQFF	TGCGCCAGCAGTAGCGGGACCACGACTTTGGGGCAGTTCTTC
TRBD1	TRBV11-2	many	TRBJ2-7	CASSSYRGSYEQYF	TGTGCCAGCAGCTCTTACAGGGGATCCTACGAGCAGTACTTC